This entry lists 29 T cell receptor beta chains sequenced from one sample in a study of identical twins. MiXCR, applied by TCRdb to the 5' RACE reads, yields one record per CDR3 protein. The repertoire includes under 300,000 distinct CDR3 sequences, more than 9.5% of them detected once, and roughly 3.7% sits in the top ten. In addition, the sample was reused for a study of yellow fever vaccine responses in identical twins.

The sequencing sample was made of memory (CD45RO+) T cells sorted from blood. The receptors originated from a woman younger than 35 in good health.

The V gene is TRBV7-2, the J gene TRBJ2-3, with 9 bases aligning to TRBD2. The CDR3 runs to 16 residues. Germline CDR1 reads SGHTA; CDR2 reads FQGNSA. V lost 5 bases, J lost 4 bases, and 10 bases stayed unmatched. Here the CDR3 reads CASSAEAGGGADTQYF. The CDR3 DNA is TGTGCCAGCAGCGCCGAAGCGGGAGGAGGCGCAGATACGCAGTATTTT.

This clonotype was observed a few times. The chain links TRBV9 to TRBJ1-1; the D gene is possibly TRBD1 (6 bases). V lost 1 base and J 4 bases, leaving 14 bases between the germline ends. CDR3 length: 15 residues. The germline V gene encodes CDR1 SGDLS and CDR2 YYNGEE. This CDR3 is CASSVTGSVGTEAFF. The DNA for the CDR3 is TGTGCCAGCAGCGTAACAGGGAGCGTGGGCACTGAAGCTTTCTTT.

The chain employs TRBV6-6 and TRBJ2-5; no firm D call. V was pared by 2 bases and J by 5 bases, with 3 bases between. Germline CDR1 reads MNHNY; CDR2 reads SVGAGI (reference sequence). The length of the CDR3 is 11 residues. CDR3 coding DNA: TGTGCCAGCAGTTACCTGGAGACCCAGTACTTC. This translates into CASSYLETQYF.

Here the CDR3 DNA reads TGTGCCAGCAGTTTGTCTAGCGGGAGTAACATTCAGTACTTC. Residues: CASSLSSGSNIQYF. The chain carries TRBV25-1 and TRBJ2-4; 10 positions match TRBD2. The CDR3 spans 14 residues. Germline assignment: CDR1 MGHDK and CDR2 SYGVNS. The V gene end was trimmed by 5 bases and the J gene end by 7 bases; junction bases not matched to a gene: 5.

This clonotype has more than one count but fewer than ten. The CDR3 is CASSFRGQSTEAFF. The CDR3 nucleotides are TGTGCCAGCAGTTTCAGGGGCCAGAGCACTGAAGCTTTCTTT. The V call is TRBV7-9, the J call TRBJ1-1, with a tentative D call TRBD1 (6 bases). From germline, CDR1 is SEHNR and CDR2 FQNEAQ (reference sequence). V lost 6 bases to trimming and J lost 4 bases, with 15 bases between them. The CDR3 totals 14 residues.

The chain has TRBV4-3 and TRBJ2-1, with 9 bases fitting TRBD2. The CDR3 totals 17 residues. V lost 0 bases and J lost 4; bases outside the gene matches: 7. The germline gives CDR1 LGHNA, CDR2 YSLEER. In DNA, the CDR3 is TGCGCCAGCAGCCAAGATCTAGCGGGGATACCTTACAATGAGCAGTTCTTC. Translated, it gives CASSQDLAGIPYNEQFF.

This clonotype was detected a few times. The gene calls are TRBV7-8 and TRBJ2-3; 7 nucleotides match TRBD2. Germline loops: CDR1 SGHVS, CDR2 FQNEAQ. The CDR3 has 14 residues. V trimming: 2 bases; J trimming: 2 bases; junction bases outside the gene matches: 1. The DNA for the CDR3 is TGTGCCAGCAGCTTACTAGCGGCCACAGATACGCAGTATTTT. This translates into CASSLLAATDTQYF.

The table lists this clonotype with a count of one. V is TRBV28 and J is TRBJ2-1; TRBD2 aligns across 12 bases. V trimming: 4 bases; J trimming: 1 base; junction bases outside the gene matches: 8. CDR3 length: 18 residues. Germline loops: CDR1 MDHEN, CDR2 SYDVKM. The CDR3 here is CASSSTSGRPFSYNEQFF. The CDR3 nucleotides are TGTGCCAGCAGTTCAACTAGCGGGAGGCCCTTTTCCTACAATGAGCAGTTCTTC.

A few counts support this clonotype. The rearrangement joins TRBV6-4 to TRBJ2-3, with TRBD2 matching over 11 bases. Trimming removed 0 bases from V and 3 bases from J; junction bases left unmatched: 5. The CDR3 loop spans 17 amino acids. Germline CDR1 MRHNA, CDR2 SNTAGT. The CDR3 region is CASSDSGSGRATDTQYF. CDR3 nucleotide sequence: TGTGCCAGCAGTGACTCGGGTAGCGGGAGGGCTACAGATACGCAGTATTTT.

Ten or more counts support this clonotype. This rearrangement joins TRBV15 to TRBJ2-1; D remains ambiguous. The CDR3 runs to 13 residues. V lost 0 bases and J lost 9, with 9 bases in between. Germline CDR1 reads LNHNV; CDR2 reads YYDKDF (reference sequence). Here the CDR3 reads CATSRDRLPEQFF. CDR3 bases: TGTGCCACCAGCAGAGATAGGCTTCCTGAGCAGTTCTTC.

The rearrangement uses TRBV3-1 and TRBJ2-2, with a possible D match to TRBD1 (6 bases). Per the germline V gene, CDR1 is LGHDT and CDR2 is YNNKEL (reference sequence). The V and J ends lost 6 bases and 7 bases respectively, with 15 bases between them. There are 14 residues in the CDR3. The CDR3 DNA reads as TGTGCCAGCAGAGGTTCAAGGGGGAGCGGGGAGCTGTTTTTT. Translating gives CASRGSRGSGELFF.

The CDR3 DNA reads as TGTGCCAGCTCAAAAGAGCGGGTAGGGACTGAAGCTTTCTTT. This codes for CASSKERVGTEAFF. This chain connects TRBV6-4 to TRBJ1-1; D gene unclear. Trimming removed 8 bases from V and 5 bases from J, with 18 bases in between. CDR3 length: 14 amino acids. Germline lookup yields CDR1 MRHNA and CDR2 SNTAGT.

This clonotype was counted a few times. This chain uses TRBV6-5 with TRBJ2-1, with 8 positions matching TRBD1. The CDR3 contains 16 residues. V gave up 2 bases and J gave up 3 bases; unmatched junction bases: 6. The germline gives CDR1 MNHEY, CDR2 SVGAGI. Written as DNA, the CDR3 is TGTGCCAGCAGTTACCAAGGGGGACAGGTCTACAATGAGCAGTTCTTC. As protein: CASSYQGGQVYNEQFF.

This clonotype has just a few counts. The V gene is TRBV5-6, the J gene TRBJ1-5; TRBD1 aligns across 10 bases. V lost 3 bases to trimming and J lost 5 bases; unmatched junction nucleotides: 11. CDR3 length: 17 residues. CDR1 is SGHDT and CDR2 is YYEEEE in the germline V gene. The CDR3 DNA is TGTGCCAGCAGCTCCATTCGGGACAGGGGTGCGGATCAGCCCCAGCATTTT. Protein: CASSSIRDRGADQPQHF.

This clonotype was seen a handful of times. The DNA of the CDR3 is TGTGCCAGCAGCCAAGATGGGAGTCGGGAAAAACTGTTTTTT. This codes for CASSQDGSREKLFF. The chain carries TRBV4-2 and TRBJ1-4; D is undetermined. Germline assignment: CDR1 LGHNA and CDR2 YNFKEQ. The CDR3 covers 14 residues. V was pared by 0 bases and J by 8 bases, with 10 bases between.

The V and J genes are TRBV9 and TRBJ2-2; 7 nucleotides match TRBD2. Germline V gene lookup returns CDR1 SGDLS and CDR2 YYNGEE. With V trimmed by 0 bases and J by 2 bases, 10 bases remained unmatched. The CDR3 consists of 18 residues. Here the CDR3 reads CASSVGPAGRSNTGELFF. DNA of the CDR3: TGTGCCAGCAGCGTAGGTCCAGCGGGGAGATCCAACACCGGGGAGCTGTTTTTT. Filled out from reference TRBV9 and TRBJ2-2, the complete variable domain reads DSGVTQTPKHLITATGQRVTLRCSPRSGDLSVYWYQQSLDQGLQFLIQYYNGEERAKGNILERFSAQQFPDLHSELNLSSLELGDSALYFCASSVGPAGRSNTGELFFGEGSRLTVL.

The rearrangement links TRBV28 to TRBJ2-3, with 7 nucleotides matching TRBD1. The germline V gene has CDR1 MDHEN and CDR2 SYDVKM. With V trimmed by 6 bases and J by 4 bases, 13 bases remained unmatched. The CDR3 loop spans 16 amino acids. This CDR3 reads CASRSPEGAIADTQYF. CDR3 sequence (DNA): TGTGCCAGCAGATCTCCCGAGGGGGCCATCGCAGATACGCAGTATTTT. The full variable domain, its missing parts supplied by reference TRBV28 and TRBJ2-3, is DVKVTQSSRYLVKRTGEKVFLECVQDMDHENMFWYRQDPGLGLRLIYFSYDVKMKEKGDIPEGYSVSREKKERFSLILESASTNQTSMYLCASRSPEGAIADTQYFGPGTRLTVL.

The chain employs TRBV12-3 or TRBV12-4 and TRBJ1-2; TRBD1 matches at 7 bases. This CDR3 is 14 amino acids long. Unmatched junction bases numbered 5, after V lost 3 bases and J lost 4 bases. As DNA, the CDR3 is TGTGCCAGCAGTTTGCGGGGACAGATCTATGGCTACACCTTC. It encodes CASSLRGQIYGYTF.

The CDR3 region has the DNA TGTGCCAGCAGTTTATCACCGGGAGCAGTTTACGAGCAGTACTTC. It translates to CASSLSPGAVYEQYF. The chain joins TRBV27 to TRBJ2-7, with D tentatively TRBD2 (6 bases). V dropped 0 bases and J dropped 4 bases, with 13 bases sitting between them. CDR1 is MNHEY and CDR2 is SMNVEV in the germline V gene (reference sequence). The CDR3 sequence is 15 residues long.

This rearrangement joins TRBV29-1 to TRBJ2-5, with D unresolved. CDR1 is SQVTM, CDR2 ANQGSEA, per germline. V lost 7 bases to trimming and J lost 1 base, with 13 bases between them. There are 13 residues in the CDR3. The CDR3 region has the DNA TGCAGCGCGGACCCCGGGTCCCAAGAGACCCAGTACTTC. It encodes CSADPGSQETQYF.

J is TRBJ2-3 and V is TRBV5-1; no reliable D call. V was shortened by 0 bases and J by 3 bases, with 11 bases between the two germline ends. CDR1 is SGHRS, CDR2 YFSETQ, per germline. The CDR3 spans 15 residues. For the CDR3, the DNA is TGCGCCAGCAGCTTGGTGCTTAGTAGGACAGATACGCAGTATTTT. It translates to CASSLVLSRTDTQYF.

V gene TRBV6-4 combines with J gene TRBJ2-1, with a tentative D call TRBD1 (6 bases). Germline loops: CDR1 MRHNA, CDR2 SNTAGT. The CDR3 has 12 amino acids. Trimming took off 4 bases at V and 8 bases at J, with 9 bases between the two ends. DNA for the CDR3: TGTGCCAGCAGTGTAGGGGGTGATGAGCAGTTCTTC. Translating gives CASSVGGDEQFF.

This clonotype has a handful of counts. The chain employs TRBV11-3 and TRBJ2-1; D is perhaps TRBD2 (6 bases). This CDR3 contains 16 residues. Germline CDR1 reads SGHNT; CDR2 reads YENEEA. V was shortened by 5 bases and J by 2 bases, with 16 bases between the two germline ends. The DNA of the CDR3 is TGTGCCAGCAGCCTAATGTCTCGGGGGACCTACAATGAGCAGTTCTTC. This gives the protein CASSLMSRGTYNEQFF.

The chain combines TRBV4-3 with TRBJ2-1; unclear D gene. Germline V gene lookup returns CDR1 LGHNA and CDR2 YSLEER. With 0 bases removed from V and 8 bases from J, the gap between germline ends came to 20 bases. The CDR3 extends over 17 amino acids. The CDR3 spells CASSQDFELLGIDEQFF. For the CDR3, the DNA is TGCGCCAGCAGCCAAGATTTCGAGCTGTTAGGGATCGATGAGCAGTTCTTC.

This clonotype was recorded a few times. The chain carries TRBV7-2 and TRBJ2-1; TRBD2 matches 9 bases. V lost 0 bases and J lost 4; bases outside the gene matches: 7. CDR1 is SGHTA and CDR2 is FQGNSA in the germline V gene. The CDR3 extends over 17 amino acids. The CDR3 region has the DNA TGTGCCAGCAGCTTAGCGGTGGTAGCGGGAGTTTACAATGAGCAGTTCTTC. Translation: CASSLAVVAGVYNEQFF.

In this sample, this clonotype is medium-sized. The chain joins TRBV29-1 to TRBJ2-7; D may be TRBD1 (6 bases). This CDR3 contains 12 residues. Germline CDR1 SQVTM, CDR2 ANQGSEA. Deletions cut 5 bases from V and 2 bases from J, with 10 bases between. Here the CDR3 DNA reads TGCAGCGTTAAAACAGGGCCCTACGAGCAGTACTTC. This encodes CSVKTGPYEQYF.

The chain carries TRBV4-3 and TRBJ2-1; D is undetermined. The germline V and J ends were trimmed by 0 bases and 12 bases, with 15 bases remaining between them. Germline V gives CDR1 LGHNA, CDR2 YSLEER. The CDR3 extends over 14 amino acids. CDR3 in DNA: TGCGCCAGCAGCCAAGAAGGTTCGGCAGAGCGGCAGTTCTTC. Translation gives CASSQEGSAERQFF.

CDR3 in amino acids: CASSPGLAGRNTQYF. DNA for the CDR3: TGTGCCAGCAGCCCCGGACTAGCGGGTCGGAATACGCAGTATTTT. J is TRBJ2-3 and V is TRBV7-3, with 11 bases aligning to TRBD2. CDR3 length: 15 amino acids. Germline CDR1 reads SGHTA; CDR2 reads FQGTGA. Trimming at V came to 5 bases and at J to 7 bases, leaving 8 bases not matched to a gene.

The chain couples TRBV5-1 to TRBJ2-2; 7 bases fit TRBD2. The CDR3 runs 16 residues. V was clipped by 0 bases and J by 1 base; unmatched bases: 3. The germline CDR1 and CDR2 sequences are SGHRS and YFSETQ. DNA for the CDR3: TGCGCCAGCAGCTTGGTCGGCGGGAGGAACACCGGGGAGCTGTTTTTT. Translation gives CASSLVGGRNTGELFF.